Ten or more counts support the clone carrying this TCR beta chain. The target antigen is unknown. Germline V gives CDR1 DFQATT, CDR2 SNEGSKA (reference sequence). The CDR3 loop spans 16 amino acids. V trimming: 0 bases; J trimming: 5 bases; junction bases outside the gene matches: 5. These data originate in a study of T cells in Graves' hyperthyroidism and ophthalmopathy. General study results and limits: Ophthalmopathy was separated from stable hyperthyroidism by a 13 V-J model. Expanded thyroid clonotypes (above 0.001) were mostly also found in blood.

Regions amplified from RNA transcripts were the TCR beta CDR3 regions. The TCR CDR3 was amplified in a first-round RT-PCR using the HTBI primer set. In TCRdb, the multiplex PCR reads were re-called with MiXCR into one record per CDR3 protein. The table includes fewer than 250,000 distinct CDR3 sequences, about 15% detected once. Uncontrolled infection, other autoimmune disease, pregnancy and lactation each barred patients from inclusion. The chain is built from TRBV20-1 and TRBJ2-2; TRBD2 matches 11 bases. The sequence was collected from a man aged 45 to 65 with Graves' hyperthyroidism. Sequencing was done on a sample of blood. For the CDR3, the DNA is TGCAGTGCTAGAGATCTAGCGGGAGGTTCGACCGGGGAGCTGTTTTTT. This encodes CSARDLAGGSTGELFF.